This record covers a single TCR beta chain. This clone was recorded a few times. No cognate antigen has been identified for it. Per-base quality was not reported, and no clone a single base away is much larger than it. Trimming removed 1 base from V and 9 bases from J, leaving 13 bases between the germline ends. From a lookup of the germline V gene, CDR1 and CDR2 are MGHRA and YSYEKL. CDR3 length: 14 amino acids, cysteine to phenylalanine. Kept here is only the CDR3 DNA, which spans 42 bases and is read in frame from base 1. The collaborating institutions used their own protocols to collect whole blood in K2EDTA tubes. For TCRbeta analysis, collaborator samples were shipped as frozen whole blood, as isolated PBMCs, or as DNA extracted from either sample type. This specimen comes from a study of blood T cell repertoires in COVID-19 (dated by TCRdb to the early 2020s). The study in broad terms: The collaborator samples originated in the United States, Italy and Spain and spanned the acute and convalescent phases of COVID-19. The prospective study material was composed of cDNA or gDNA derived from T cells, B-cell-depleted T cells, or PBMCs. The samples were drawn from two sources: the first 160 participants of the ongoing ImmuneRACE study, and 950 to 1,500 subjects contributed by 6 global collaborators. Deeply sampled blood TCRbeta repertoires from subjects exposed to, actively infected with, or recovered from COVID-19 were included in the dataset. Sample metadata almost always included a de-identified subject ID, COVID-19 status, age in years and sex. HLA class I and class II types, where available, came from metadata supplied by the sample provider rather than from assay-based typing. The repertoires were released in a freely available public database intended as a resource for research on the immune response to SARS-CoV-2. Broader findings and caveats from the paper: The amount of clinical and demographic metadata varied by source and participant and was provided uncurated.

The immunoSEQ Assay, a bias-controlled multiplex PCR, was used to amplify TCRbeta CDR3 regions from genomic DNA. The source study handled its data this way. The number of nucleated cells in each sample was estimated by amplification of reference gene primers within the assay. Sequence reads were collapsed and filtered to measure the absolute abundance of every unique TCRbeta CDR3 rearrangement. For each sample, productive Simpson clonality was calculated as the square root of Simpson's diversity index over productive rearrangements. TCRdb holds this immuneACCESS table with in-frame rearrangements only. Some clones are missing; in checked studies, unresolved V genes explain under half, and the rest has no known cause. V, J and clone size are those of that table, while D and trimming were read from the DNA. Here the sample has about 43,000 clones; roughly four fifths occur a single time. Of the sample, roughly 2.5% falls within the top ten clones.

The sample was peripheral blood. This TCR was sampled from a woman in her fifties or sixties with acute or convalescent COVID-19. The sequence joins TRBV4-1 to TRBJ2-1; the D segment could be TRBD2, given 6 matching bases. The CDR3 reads CASSQVEGRGEQFF. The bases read TGCGCCAGCAGCCAAGTGGAAGGGCGGGGTGAGCAGTTCTTC.